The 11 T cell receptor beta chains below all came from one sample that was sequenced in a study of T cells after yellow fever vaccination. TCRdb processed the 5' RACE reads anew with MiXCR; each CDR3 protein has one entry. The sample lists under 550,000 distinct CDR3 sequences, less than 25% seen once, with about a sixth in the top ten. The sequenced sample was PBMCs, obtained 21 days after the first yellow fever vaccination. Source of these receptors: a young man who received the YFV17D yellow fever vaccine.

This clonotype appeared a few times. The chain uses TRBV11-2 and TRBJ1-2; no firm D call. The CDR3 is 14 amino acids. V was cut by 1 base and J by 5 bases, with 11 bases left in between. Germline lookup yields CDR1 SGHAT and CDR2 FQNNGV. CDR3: CASSLGARSYGYTF. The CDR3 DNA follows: TGTGCCAGCAGCTTAGGGGCCAGGTCTTATGGCTACACCTTC.

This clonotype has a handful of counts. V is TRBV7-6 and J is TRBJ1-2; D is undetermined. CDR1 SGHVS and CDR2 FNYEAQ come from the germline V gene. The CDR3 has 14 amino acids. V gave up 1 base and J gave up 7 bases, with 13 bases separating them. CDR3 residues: CASSLGGRSSGYTF. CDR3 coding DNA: TGTGCCAGCAGCTTAGGCGGCCGAAGTTCTGGCTACACCTTC.

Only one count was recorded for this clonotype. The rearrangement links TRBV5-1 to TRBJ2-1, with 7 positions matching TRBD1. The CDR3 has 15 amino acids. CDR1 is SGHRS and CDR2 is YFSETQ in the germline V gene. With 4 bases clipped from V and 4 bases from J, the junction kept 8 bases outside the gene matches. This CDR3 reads CASSPGTDRYNEQFF. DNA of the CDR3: TGCGCCAGCAGCCCGGGGACAGATAGATACAATGAGCAGTTCTTC.

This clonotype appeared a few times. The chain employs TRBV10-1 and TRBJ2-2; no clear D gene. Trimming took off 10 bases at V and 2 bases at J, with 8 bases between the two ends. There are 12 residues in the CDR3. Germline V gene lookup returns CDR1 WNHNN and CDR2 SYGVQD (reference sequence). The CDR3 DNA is TGCGCCACCTCAGAAAACACCGGGGAGCTGTTTTTT. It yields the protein CATSENTGELFF.

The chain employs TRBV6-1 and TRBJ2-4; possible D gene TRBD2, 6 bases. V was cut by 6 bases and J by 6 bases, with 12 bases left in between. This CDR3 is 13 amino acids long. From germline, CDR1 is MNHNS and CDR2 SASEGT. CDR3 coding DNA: TGTGCCAGCAGCCCGTCGGGAGCAAACATTCAGTACTTC. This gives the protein CASSPSGANIQYF.

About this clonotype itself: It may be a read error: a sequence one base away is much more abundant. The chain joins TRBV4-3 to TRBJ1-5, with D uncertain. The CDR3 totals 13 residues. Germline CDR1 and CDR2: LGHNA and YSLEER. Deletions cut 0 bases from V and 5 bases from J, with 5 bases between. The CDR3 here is CASSQDTDQPQHF. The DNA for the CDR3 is TGCGCCAGCAGCCAAGATACGGATCAGCCCCAGCATTTT.

CDR3 in DNA: TGCGCCAGGGACTCGAACACCGGGGAGCTGTTTTTT. Residues: CARDSNTGELFF. This chain connects TRBV23-1 to TRBJ2-2, with a weak D call TRBD2 (5 bases). Being an ORF, TRBV23-1 has a function that is uncertain. V lost 9 bases and J 0 bases, leaving 5 bases between the germline ends. There are 12 residues in the CDR3.

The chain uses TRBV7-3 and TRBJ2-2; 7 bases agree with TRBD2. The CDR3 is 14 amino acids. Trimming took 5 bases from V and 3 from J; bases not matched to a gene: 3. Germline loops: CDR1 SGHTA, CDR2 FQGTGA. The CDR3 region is CASSQTSYTGELFF. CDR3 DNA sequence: TGTGCCAGCAGCCAGACTAGCTACACCGGGGAGCTGTTTTTT.

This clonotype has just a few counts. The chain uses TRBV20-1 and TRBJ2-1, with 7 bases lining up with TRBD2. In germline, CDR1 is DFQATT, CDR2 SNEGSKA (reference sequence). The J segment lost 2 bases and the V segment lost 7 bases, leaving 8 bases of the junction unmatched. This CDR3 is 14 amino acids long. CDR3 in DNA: TGCAGTGTATATGCGGGGGTTACCTACAATGAGCAGTTCTTC. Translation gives CSVYAGVTYNEQFF.

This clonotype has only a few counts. CDR3 residues: CASIQSAMDTQYF. DNA of the CDR3: TGTGCCAGCATCCAGTCGGCAATGGATACGCAGTATTTT. The genes are TRBV7-9 and TRBJ2-3; no clear D. Germline loops: CDR1 SEHNR, CDR2 FQNEAQ (reference sequence). Trimming pared 7 bases from V and 6 bases from J, leaving 14 bases between. This CDR3 has 13 residues. The full variable domain, with the rest looked up from reference TRBV7-9 and TRBJ2-3, is DTGVSQNPRHKITKRGQNVTFRCDPISEHNRLYWYRQTLGQGPEFLTYFQNEAQLEKSRLLSDRFSAERPKGSFSTLEIQRTEQGDSAMYLCASIQSAMDTQYFGPGTRLTVL.

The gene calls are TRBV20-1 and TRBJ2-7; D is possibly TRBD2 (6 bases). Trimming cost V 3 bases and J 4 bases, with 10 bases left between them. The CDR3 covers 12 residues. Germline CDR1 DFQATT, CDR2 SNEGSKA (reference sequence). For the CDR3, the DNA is TGCAGTGCTAGGGCGGGGATGTACGAGCAGTACTTC. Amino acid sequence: CSARAGMYEQYF.